These T cell receptor beta chains were read from a single sample in a study of cytomegalovirus exposure and HLA in healthy donors. The table came from immunoSEQ multiplex PCR; TCRdb's copy has only in-frame clones and leaves some out. The sample lists 85,000 to 100,000 clones; around 80% were seen once. The sequencing sample was made of PBMCs. These receptors all come from a human donor in good health. Both conserved end residues are trimmed from each CDR3. A row's size may be missing; if present it is once, few, many or a size class.

j_call	clone_size	cdr3_length	v_call	cdr3_aa
TRBJ1-2	.	11	TRBV9	ASSVAPGQNYT
TRBJ1-2	.	13	TRBV9	ASSVGDSTNYGYT
TRBJ1-5	.	12	TRBV5-1	ASSWGTPNQPQH
TRBJ2-2	.	14	TRBV5-4	ASSLAAGAITGELF
TRBJ2-5	.	14	TRBV18	ASSPLHQRTQETQY
TRBJ1-6	.	15	TRBV7-9	SSSLAVSGSYNSPLH
TRBJ1-6	once	12	TRBV27	ASSLYQGRSPLH
TRBJ1-3	.	13	TRBV6-5	ASSPKGVLGNTIY
TRBJ2-1	few	10	TRBV5-1	ASSPPGRLWF
TRBJ1-6	.	13	TRBV30	ALAGGPSYNSPLH
TRBJ2-7	.	13	TRBV7-9	ASSLEGLAGGEQY
TRBJ1-5	.	14	TRBV27	ASKPSRGSSNQPQH
TRBJ2-3	.	14	TRBV5-4	ASSGVAGASTDTQY
TRBJ1-2	.	11	TRBV2	ASSSDREYGYT
TRBJ1-5	.	13	TRBV6-1	ASSEVRGGNQPQH
TRBJ1-1	few	12	TRBV9	ASSLTGVNTEAF
TRBJ2-7	.	13	TRBV7-9	ASSLRSTLGREQY
TRBJ1-4	.	11	TRBV7-9	ASSLYPDWKLF
TRBJ1-3	many	12	TRBV29-1	SVSPSSSGNTIY
TRBJ1-5	.	16	TRBV19	ASTLLPPGTGGNQPQH
TRBJ2-3	.	12	TRBV11-3	ASSLGASTDTQY
TRBJ2-3	.	13	TRBV6-6	ASSYTGERTDTQY
TRBJ2-3	.	13	TRBV5-5	ASSLAGTSTDTQY
TRBJ2-4	.	16	TRBV5-1	ASSPQIPTGLVKNIQY
TRBJ2-6	.	16	TRBV7-9	ASSSSTGPSSGANVLT
TRBJ1-5	few	13	TRBV2	ASSDDRGDNQPQH
TRBJ1-5	.	13	TRBV4-1	ASSQEVDRDQPQH
TRBJ1-2	.	12	TRBV2	ASSDWGLSYGYT
TRBJ2-1	.	13	TRBV9	ASSDDTRIMNEQF
TRBJ2-7	.	11	TRBV10-1	ASQGTGAYEQY
TRBJ1-6	.	11	TRBV6-1	ASSGGVRSPLH
TRBJ2-7	.	13	TRBV27	ASSVRDRGGNEQY
TRBJ2-7	.	15	TRBV30	AWTPSRGALISYEQY
TRBJ1-6	once	14	TRBV19	ASSSTLQGADSPLH
TRBJ1-2	.	14	TRBV14	ASSQRSGGLDGGYT
TRBJ1-6	once	15	TRBV2	ASSDFRTGTYNSPLH
TRBJ1-2	.	13	TRBV14	ASSPRPGSNYGYT